The TCR beta chain under discussion was sequenced for a study of cytomegalovirus exposure and HLA in healthy donors. Study-wide results and caveats: It was reported that the classifier diagnosed cytomegalovirus status with high specificity and sensitivity in both the original and validation cohorts. Trimming of TCR beta V- and J-genes showed a link, identified in a later analysis, to a missense DCLRE1C variant.

Primers for the PCR totalled 60 Vbeta and 13 Jbeta. Clones were read by immunoSEQ multiplex PCR, and TCRdb kept only the in-frame ones, dropping some. The repertoire holds 120,000 to 150,000 clones, with around two thirds as singletons. As regards this clone: The antigen is unknown.

V lost 3 bases and J lost 1; bases outside the gene matches: 10. Germline V gives CDR1 KGHSH, CDR2 LQKENI. This CDR3 has 18 amino acids. The rearrangement links TRBV18 to TRBJ1-1, with 11 positions matching TRBD1. The sequenced material came from PBMCs. The receptor was isolated from a woman under 30 in good health and CMV-seronegative. CDR3 protein: CASSPRGQGGLGNTEAFF. The CDR3 DNA follows: TGTGCCAGCTCACCTCGGGGACAGGGGGGCTTAGGGAACACTGAAGCTTTCTTT.